The present T cell receptor (beta chain) was sequenced within a study of blood T cell repertoires in COVID-19. Clones were read by immunoSEQ multiplex PCR, and TCRdb kept only the in-frame ones, dropping some. The data hold approximately 170,000 clones, with 70% to 90% observed a single time. Germline loops: CDR1 SNHLY, CDR2 FYNNEI. This CDR3 has 14 residues. Trimming at V came to 3 bases and at J to 5 bases, leaving 5 bases not matched to a gene. The chain uses TRBV2 and TRBJ2-7; 9 nucleotides match TRBD1. The sequence came from a woman aged 45-65 years who had recovered from COVID-19. Sequencing was done on a sample of PBMCs or T cells enriched from blood (not recorded which). CDR3 amino acids: CASSERDRVNEQYV. The CDR3 bases are TGTGCCAGCAGTGAGCGGGACAGGGTTAACGAGCAGTACGTC.